These 23 T cell receptor beta chains were all obtained from the same sample, sequenced in a study of cytomegalovirus exposure and HLA in healthy donors. The study ran its PCR with 60 Vbeta and 13 Jbeta primers. TCRdb's table, derived via immunoSEQ multiplex PCR, lists solely in-frame clones and lacks some. Here the sample spans roughly 100,000 clones, 70% being singletons. The specimen sequenced was PBMCs. These receptors were obtained from a man in his forties in good health and CMV-seropositive.

This clone was seen just once. The rearrangement uses TRBV28 and TRBJ1-5; 7 bases are shared with TRBD1. The CDR3 consists of 16 residues. Germline V gene lookup returns CDR1 MDHEN and CDR2 SYDVKM. The V segment lost 5 bases and the J segment 0 bases; nucleotides outside the gene matches: 7. CDR3 residues: CASSPPTGYSNQPQHF. As DNA, the CDR3 is TGTGCCAGCAGTCCCCCGACAGGGTATAGCAATCAGCCCCAGCATTTT.

The J gene is TRBJ2-1, the V gene TRBV25-1; TRBD2 is a possible D gene (6 bases). CDR1 and CDR2 (germline): MGHDK, SYGVNS. V lost 4 bases, J lost 7 bases, and 20 bases lay in between. The CDR3 totals 16 residues. The CDR3 protein is CASSALGASAVNEQFF. CDR3 sequence (DNA): TGTGCCAGCAGTGCGTTAGGGGCTAGCGCGGTAAATGAGCAGTTCTTC.

The chain carries TRBV5-1 and TRBJ2-3, with D perhaps matching TRBD1 (7 bases). The length of the CDR3 is 16 residues. Germline-derived CDR1 and CDR2 are SGHRS and YFSETQ. V was cut by 3 bases and J by 4 bases, with 18 bases left in between. CDR3 bases: TGCGCCAGCAGCTGGGGCGGAGGGGGCGCAGCAGATACGCAGTATTTT. Amino acids: CASSWGGGGAADTQYF. Using reference TRBV5-1 and TRBJ2-3 for the parts outside the CDR3, the full variable domain is KAGVTQTPRYLIKTRGQQVTLSCSPISGHRSVSWYQQTPGQGLQFLFEYFSETQRNKGNFPGRFSGRQFSNSRSEMNVSTLELGDSALYLCASSWGGGGAADTQYFGPGTRLTVL.

CDR3 amino acids: CASSRRDREGTEAFF. The CDR3 coding sequence is TGTGCCAGCAGTAGGAGGGACAGAGAAGGCACTGAAGCTTTCTTT. The V gene is TRBV27, the J gene TRBJ1-1; 7 positions match TRBD1. The CDR3 covers 15 residues. J gave up 4 bases and V 5 bases, and 10 bases lay outside the gene matches. Germline V gene sequence: CDR1 MNHEY, CDR2 SMNVEV (reference sequence).

CDR3 sequence (DNA): TGTGCCAGCGGAGGAGTGGGTGGGGCCAACGTCCTGACTTTC. Its translation is CASGGVGGANVLTF. This sequence joins TRBV7-2 and TRBJ2-6; weak D call: TRBD2 (5 bases). CDR1 and CDR2 (germline): SGHTA, FQGNSA. There are 14 residues in the CDR3. V dropped 8 bases and J dropped 3 bases, with 11 bases sitting between them.

This clone was observed once. The CDR3 region has the DNA TGTGCCAGCAGTCAAGCAGCGGGGACCGGGGAGCTGTTTTTT. Translating it yields CASSQAAGTGELFF. The chain has TRBV11-2 and TRBJ2-2; 7 nucleotides line up with TRBD2. The ends lost 6 bases at V and 5 bases at J; junction bases unmatched: 6. The CDR3 length is 14 residues. Germline V CDR1 and CDR2: SGHAT, FQNNGV.

The chain is built from TRBV5-4 and TRBJ2-1, with D possibly matching TRBD2 (6 bases). Per germline, CDR1 SGHNT and CDR2 YYREEE (reference sequence). The V and J ends lost 4 bases and 2 bases respectively, with 10 bases between them. The CDR3 length is 14 residues. The CDR3 region has the DNA TGTGCCAGCAGCCCTGGCGGGGCCTACAATGAGCAGTTCTTC. Encoded protein: CASSPGGAYNEQFF. The variable domain in full, completed from reference TRBV5-4 and TRBJ2-1, reads ETGVTQSPTHLIKTRGQQVTLRCSSQSGHNTVSWYQQALGQGPQFIFQYYREEENGRGNFPPRFSGLQFPNYSSELNVNALELDDSALYLCASSPGGAYNEQFFGPGTRLTVL.

This chain connects TRBV19 to TRBJ1-2; no firm D call. Germline V CDR1 and CDR2: LNHDA, SQIVND (reference sequence). The V end was cut by 1 base, the J end by 8 bases, with 8 bases between. This CDR3 contains 12 residues. This CDR3 is CASSIGAQGYTF. The DNA for the CDR3 is TGTGCCAGTAGTATAGGGGCTCAGGGCTACACCTTC.

This clone appeared a few times. The V gene is TRBV20-1, the J gene TRBJ2-3; D is ambiguous. Germline V gives CDR1 DFQATT, CDR2 SNEGSKA (reference sequence). The CDR3 runs to 11 residues. Trimming cost V 3 bases and J 7 bases, with 8 bases left between them. The CDR3 is CSARTANTQYF. Written as DNA, the CDR3 is TGCAGTGCTAGGACTGCCAATACGCAGTATTTT.

Regarding this clone: The same CDR3 can be traced to other DNA sequences in this sample. The chain joins TRBV6-5 to TRBJ1-2; 11 bases fit TRBD1. Germline CDR1 MNHEY, CDR2 SVGAGI. The CDR3 is made up of 16 amino acids. V was clipped by 2 bases and J by 4 bases; unmatched bases: 6. CDR3 sequence (DNA): TGTGCCAGCAGTTACACGCGGACAGGGGGCGGCTATGGCTACACCTTC. It is translated as CASSYTRTGGGYGYTF.

The rearrangement joins TRBV4-3 to TRBJ2-1; 8 bases are shared with TRBD2. CDR3 length equals 16 residues. Germline values: CDR1 LGHNA, CDR2 YSLEER. The trim removed 3 bases at V and 3 bases at J, leaving 7 bases unmatched. CDR3 nucleotide sequence: TGCGCCAGCAGCCACCACACTAGCGGAATCTACAATGAGCAGTTCTTC. It translates to CASSHHTSGIYNEQFF.

The CDR3 reads CASSLETSGRLTDTQYF. CDR3 nucleotide sequence: TGCGCCAGCAGCTTGGAGACTAGCGGGAGACTCACAGATACGCAGTATTTT. The V gene is TRBV5-1, the J gene TRBJ2-3, with 12 bases fitting TRBD2. The germline CDR1 and CDR2 sequences are SGHRS and YFSETQ. With 0 bases clipped from V and 2 bases from J, the junction kept 4 bases outside the gene matches. The CDR3 consists of 17 residues. The variable domain in full, completed from reference TRBV5-1 and TRBJ2-3, reads KAGVTQTPRYLIKTRGQQVTLSCSPISGHRSVSWYQQTPGQGLQFLFEYFSETQRNKGNFPGRFSGRQFSNSRSEMNVSTLELGDSALYLCASSLETSGRLTDTQYFGPGTRLTVL.

This clone came up once. The chain employs TRBV6-5 and TRBJ2-7; possible D gene TRBD1, 6 bases. Germline CDR1 MNHEY, CDR2 SVGAGI. Trimming removed 2 bases at V and 6 bases at J, with 8 bases between. The CDR3 contains 12 residues. Here the CDR3 DNA reads TGTGCCAGCAGTTACCGAGGGGGCGAGCAGTACTTC. Residues: CASSYRGGEQYF.

The V gene is TRBV6-5, the J gene TRBJ2-3; D unresolved. Germline V gene data show CDR1 as MNHEY and CDR2 as SVGAGI. V lost 0 bases and J lost 4, with 8 bases in between. CDR3 size: 14 residues. The DNA of the CDR3 is TGTGCCAGCAGTTACTCCAGGTTTTCAGATACGCAGTATTTT. Its translation is CASSYSRFSDTQYF.

J is TRBJ1-4 and V is TRBV6-1, with 7 positions matching TRBD1. This CDR3 is built from 13 residues. In germline, CDR1 is MNHNS, CDR2 SASEGT. With 5 bases clipped from V and 6 bases from J, the junction kept 3 bases outside the gene matches. As DNA, the CDR3 is TGTGCCAGCAGTCTCGACAGGGATGAAAAACTGTTTTTT. Protein product: CASSLDRDEKLFF.

This clone was seen only once. The chain couples TRBV4-3 to TRBJ1-5; 7 bases align to TRBD1. The CDR3 is 15 amino acids. Trimming took 4 bases from V and 6 from J; bases not matched to a gene: 9. CDR1 is LGHNA, CDR2 YSLEER, per germline. CDR3 sequence reads: CASSPTGVAGQPQHF. In nucleotides, the CDR3 is TGCGCCAGCAGCCCCACAGGGGTTGCAGGTCAGCCCCAGCATTTT.

V and J are TRBV7-2 and TRBJ2-5; tentatively, D is TRBD2 (6 bases). Germline assignment: CDR1 SGHTA and CDR2 FQGNSA. Trimming left V 0 bases short and J 4 bases short, with 9 bases between. The CDR3 runs 14 residues. The DNA of the CDR3 is TGTGCCAGCAGCTTAGCCCGGAGGGGAGAGACCCAGTACTTC. Its translation: CASSLARRGETQYF.

The chain has TRBV11-2 and TRBJ2-3; D may be TRBD2 (6 bases). The V end lost 0 bases, the J end lost 4 bases, and 17 bases lay between the germline ends. From germline, CDR1 is SGHAT and CDR2 FQNNGV. This CDR3 has 17 residues. The CDR3 DNA reads TGTGCCAGCAGCTTAGAGGGCCTCCGGGAGATCCCAGATACGCAGTATTTT. Its protein product is CASSLEGLREIPDTQYF.

This clone showed up just a few times. This chain links TRBV2 with TRBJ2-2, with 10 nucleotides matching TRBD1. This CDR3 is 16 amino acids long. The germline CDR1 and CDR2 sequences are SNHLY and FYNNEI. V lost 3 bases and J lost 7; bases outside the gene matches: 8. CDR3 coding DNA: TGTGCCAGCAGTGACACCGGGACAGGGGCCTACGGGGAGCTGTTTTTT. Translation: CASSDTGTGAYGELFF.

This sequence joins TRBV30 and TRBJ2-5, with TRBD2 as a possible D gene (6 bases). Germline V lookup: CDR1 GTSNPN, CDR2 SVGIG (reference sequence). The CDR3 extends over 15 amino acids. Deletions cut 0 bases from V and 1 base from J, with 12 bases between. The CDR3 sequence: CAWSVLGRGQETQYF. CDR3 DNA: TGTGCCTGGAGTGTACTAGGGCGGGGCCAAGAGACCCAGTACTTC.

There are a few counts of this clone. For the CDR3, the DNA is TGTGCCAGCAGCCAAGCCGGGACAGGGGCCTCCTACGAGCAGTACTTC. Its translation: CASSQAGTGASYEQYF. This rearrangement joins TRBV4-2 to TRBJ2-7, with 10 bases matching TRBD1. The V and J ends lost 1 base and 0 bases, in that order; junction bases with no gene match: 3. Germline V gives CDR1 LGHNA, CDR2 YNFKEQ. There are 16 residues in the CDR3.

This chain uses TRBV10-3 with TRBJ2-1; D is possibly TRBD2 (5 bases). CDR3 size: 15 residues. Germline V lookup: CDR1 ENHRY, CDR2 SYGVKD. V lost 1 base and J lost 3, with 10 bases in between. The CDR3 spells CAISELASSYNEQFF. The CDR3 DNA sequence: TGTGCCATCAGTGAGTTGGCTAGCAGCTACAATGAGCAGTTCTTC.

The chain has TRBV21-1 and TRBJ2-1; the DNA was not used to check the table's D call, TRBD1. TRBV21-1 is noted as a pseudogene. The CDR3 has 16 amino acids. The CDR3 sequence: CASSPGSRGKGWEQFF. The DNA of the CDR3 is TGTGCCAGCAGCCCAGGGAGCAGGGGAAAAGGGTGGGAGCAGTTCTTC.